Each of the 10 T cell receptor beta chains below was sequenced from the same sample in a study of cytomegalovirus exposure and HLA in healthy donors. Use of 60 Vbeta and 13 Jbeta primers characterized the PCR. Only in-frame clones appear in the TCRdb table, and some are missing; sequencing was by immunoSEQ multiplex PCR. This table holds 150,000 to 200,000 clones, about 78% found once. Sequencing was carried out using PBMCs. The receptors derive from a man aged 40-50 years in good health and CMV-seronegative.

The chain has TRBV6-5 and TRBJ2-5; D might be TRBD2 (5 bases). Germline V CDR1 and CDR2: MNHEY, SVGAGI. Trimming left V 4 bases short and J 5 bases short, with 17 bases between. This CDR3 has 15 amino acids. The CDR3 DNA reads TGTGCCAGCAGTTCTAGCTCAGCTTTTTGGGAGACCCAGTACTTC. Translated: CASSSSSAFWETQYF.

This chain links TRBV7-9 with TRBJ2-1, with 9 bases lining up with TRBD2. With V trimmed by 3 bases and J by 0 bases, 0 bases remained unmatched. Per germline, CDR1 SEHNR and CDR2 FQNEAQ (reference sequence). CDR3 length equals 15 residues. CDR3 in DNA: TGTGCCAGCAGCTTTAGCGGGAGCTCCTACAATGAGCAGTTCTTC. This translates into CASSFSGSSYNEQFF.

This chain joins TRBV10-3 and TRBJ2-5; D may be TRBD1 (6 bases). The V gene's germline CDR1 is ENHRY and CDR2 SYGVKD. The CDR3 extends over 14 amino acids. Trimming took off 3 bases at V and 4 bases at J, with 12 bases between the two ends. Written as DNA, the CDR3 is TGTGCCATCAGTGAACGACAGGAAGGAGAGACCCAGTACTTC. It specifies CAISERQEGETQYF.

The V call is TRBV11-3, the J call TRBJ2-7; TRBD2 might be the D (6 bases). The CDR3 is 14 amino acids. Germline CDR1 reads SGHNT; CDR2 reads YENEEA. V gave up 2 bases and J gave up 2 bases, with 10 bases separating them. CDR3 in amino acids: CASSLSGEAYEQYF. The CDR3 nucleotides read TGTGCCAGCAGCTTATCCGGGGAGGCCTACGAGCAGTACTTC.

As DNA, the CDR3 is TGTGCCAGCAGTCCCTTCTCGGGAGGAAATTCCTACGAGCAGTACTTC. Translation gives CASSPFSGGNSYEQYF. The rearrangement joins TRBV6-4 to TRBJ2-7; 7 bases agree with TRBD2. CDR3 length: 16 residues. J was trimmed by 1 base and V by 5 bases; bases with no gene match: 11. CDR1 MRHNA and CDR2 SNTAGT come from the germline V gene.

The chain links TRBV30 to TRBJ2-5; tentatively, D is TRBD2 (5 bases). In germline, CDR1 is GTSNPN, CDR2 SVGIG (reference sequence). Trimming removed 2 bases from V and 5 bases from J, with 12 bases in between. The CDR3 has 13 residues. The CDR3 coding sequence is TGTGCCTGGAGTCCCTACGGGATTGAGACCCAGTACTTC. Translated: CAWSPYGIETQYF.

This clone has only a few counts. The chain links TRBV9 to TRBJ2-3; D possibly corresponds to TRBD2 (6 bases). Trimming removed 3 bases at V and 1 base at J, with 15 bases between. The CDR3 spans 16 residues. The germline gives CDR1 SGDLS, CDR2 YYNGEE. DNA of the CDR3: TGTGCCAGCAGCGCAGACGGGAGCGATGGCACAGATACGCAGTATTTT. It yields the protein CASSADGSDGTDTQYF.

CDR3 DNA sequence: TGTGCCAGCAGCTTCGGGACAGGGGCGATCGGAGCCCAGCATTTT. This encodes CASSFGTGAIGAQHF. This chain joins TRBV5-6 and TRBJ1-5; 10 bases are a match to TRBD1. The CDR3 contains 15 residues. Trimming took 2 bases from V and 11 from J; bases not matched to a gene: 10. CDR1 is SGHDT and CDR2 is YYEEEE in the germline V gene.

The genes are TRBV14 and TRBJ2-3, with 8 bases matching TRBD1. J gave up 6 bases and V 2 bases, and 4 bases lay outside the gene matches. This CDR3 region has 14 residues. Germline assignment: CDR1 SGHDN and CDR2 FVKESK. CDR3 nucleotides: TGTGCCAGCAGCCAAAGGTGGGACAGGGATACGCAGTATTTT. It specifies CASSQRWDRDTQYF.

The chain couples TRBV9 to TRBJ1-4; TRBD1 is a possible D gene (6 bases). There are 16 residues in the CDR3. Germline CDR1 reads SGDLS; CDR2 reads YYNGEE. Trimming removed 4 bases from V and 7 bases from J, with 20 bases in between. The CDR3 sequence is CASSSYGWGQGEKLFF. CDR3 bases: TGTGCCAGCAGCTCCTACGGATGGGGGCAGGGTGAAAAACTGTTTTTT. Full variable domain (remainder filled in from reference TRBV9 and TRBJ1-4): DSGVTQTPKHLITATGQRVTLRCSPRSGDLSVYWYQQSLDQGLQFLIQYYNGEERAKGNILERFSAQQFPDLHSELNLSSLELGDSALYFCASSSYGWGQGEKLFFGSGTQLSVL.